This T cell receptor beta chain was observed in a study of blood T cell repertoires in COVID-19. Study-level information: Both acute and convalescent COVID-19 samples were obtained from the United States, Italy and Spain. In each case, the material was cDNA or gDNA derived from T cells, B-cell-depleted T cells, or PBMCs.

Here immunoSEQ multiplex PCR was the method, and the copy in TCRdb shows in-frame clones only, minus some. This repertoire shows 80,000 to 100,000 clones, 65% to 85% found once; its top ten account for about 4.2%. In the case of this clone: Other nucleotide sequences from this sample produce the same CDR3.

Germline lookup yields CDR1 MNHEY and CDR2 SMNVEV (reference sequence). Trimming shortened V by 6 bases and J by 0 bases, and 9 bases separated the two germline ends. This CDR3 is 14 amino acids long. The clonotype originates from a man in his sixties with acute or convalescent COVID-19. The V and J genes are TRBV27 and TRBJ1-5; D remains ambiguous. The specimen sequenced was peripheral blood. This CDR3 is CASRETGSNQPQHF. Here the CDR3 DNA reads TGTGCCAGCAGAGAGACGGGTAGCAATCAGCCCCAGCATTTT.